This passage covers 3 T cell receptor beta chains from one sample sequenced in a study of molecular identifiers for immune sequencing clone quantification. Each CDR3 protein gets one entry after TCRdb re-called the PCR reads with MiXCR. The sample contains under 600,000 distinct CDR3 sequences, about 22% of which appear only once. Sequencing used naive CD8+ T cells from blood, with Jurkat cell RNA spiked in. The subset: FACS-sorted CD8+CD4-CCR7+CD45RA+ naive T cells. Receptors were obtained from a human donor in good health. Some libraries in this study had Jurkat cell RNA spiked in.

Notes on this clonotype: A much larger clone is a single base away; this may be a read error. The chain is built from TRBV28 and TRBJ2-1; TRBD1 matches 7 bases. The CDR3 runs 15 residues. Germline-derived CDR1 and CDR2 are MDHEN and SYDVKM. The trim removed 6 bases at V and 10 bases at J, leaving 15 bases unmatched. The CDR3 coding sequence is TGTGCCAGCAGCACATTGACAGGGCCCTCCTACGAGCAGTTCTTC. This codes for CASSTLTGPSYEQFF.

Many counts were recorded for this clonotype. The V call is TRBV30, the J call TRBJ1-4; 7 bases align to TRBD1. The V segment lost 4 bases and the J segment 5 bases; nucleotides outside the gene matches: 7. Germline V gene data show CDR1 as GTSNPN and CDR2 as SVGIG (reference sequence). CDR3 size: 14 residues. The CDR3 coding sequence is TGTGCCTGGACCACTCCGGGACAGAATGAAAAACTGTTTTTT. It is translated as CAWTTPGQNEKLFF.

The V and J genes are TRBV9 and TRBJ2-3, with 8 bases that match TRBD2. Trimming cost V 5 bases and J 2 bases; bases outside gene matches: 16. The CDR3 is made up of 18 amino acids. In germline, CDR1 is SGDLS, CDR2 YYNGEE. CDR3 sequence: CASSLEGSGTPYTDTQYF. The CDR3 bases are TGTGCCAGCAGTTTAGAGGGTAGCGGGACGCCTTACACAGATACGCAGTATTTT.